The clone carrying this T cell receptor beta chain was observed many times. The sample belongs to a study of blood T cell repertoires in COVID-19. Study as a whole: Material from acute and convalescent COVID-19 was sourced from the United States, Italy and Spain. T cells, B-cell-depleted T cells, or PBMCs supplied cDNA or gDNA.

Trimming shortened V by 3 bases and J by 8 bases, and 13 bases separated the two germline ends. The CDR3 runs to 13 residues. The germline CDR1 and CDR2 sequences are ENHRY and SYGVKD. Authors' methods: Nucleated cell number was recorded as an estimate derived from reference gene primer amplification. Assay: immunoSEQ multiplex PCR; the TCRdb copy retains only in-frame clones and omits some. V, J and clone size are taken as reported in that table, and D and trimming were inferred from the DNA itself. The repertoire has 60,000 to 65,000 clones, about 76% of them found once; the top ten carry 32%. The sequenced material came from peripheral blood. The TCR comes from a human donor in a cohort sampled during active COVID-19. This chain links TRBV10-3 with TRBJ1-2, with D perhaps matching TRBD1 (6 bases). The CDR3, as DNA: TGTGCCATCAGTGATCGGGACACTCGAGGCTACACCTTC. This codes for CAISDRDTRGYTF.